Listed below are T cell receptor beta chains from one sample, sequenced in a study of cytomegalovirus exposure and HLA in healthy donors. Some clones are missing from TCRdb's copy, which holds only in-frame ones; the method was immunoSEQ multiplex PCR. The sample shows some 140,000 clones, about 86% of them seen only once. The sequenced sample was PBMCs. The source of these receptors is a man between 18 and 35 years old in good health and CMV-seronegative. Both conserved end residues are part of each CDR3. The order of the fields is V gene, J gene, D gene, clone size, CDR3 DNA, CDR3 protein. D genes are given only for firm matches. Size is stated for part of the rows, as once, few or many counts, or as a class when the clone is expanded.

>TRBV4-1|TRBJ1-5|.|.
TGCGCCAGCAGCCGCTCAGGGTCGGAGTGGCAGCCCCAGCATTTT
CASSRSGSEWQPQHF
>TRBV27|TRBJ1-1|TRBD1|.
TGTGCCAGCAGTTCCAGGGGGTTGTTCACTGAAGCTTTCTTT
CASSSRGLFTEAFF
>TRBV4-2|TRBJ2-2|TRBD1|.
TGTGCCAGCAGCACCGGGACAGGGGACACCGGGGAGCTGTTTTTT
CASSTGTGDTGELFF
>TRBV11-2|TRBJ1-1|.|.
TGTGCCAGCAGCCAAACAGGCATGCACACTGAAGCTTTCTTT
CASSQTGMHTEAFF
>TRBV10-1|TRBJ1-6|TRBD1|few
TGCGCCAGCAGTGACCACAGGGGGCGAGGTTCACCCCTCCACTTT
CASSDHRGRGSPLHF
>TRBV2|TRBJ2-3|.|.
TGTGCCAGCACTCTCCAGGGTGGGTTGGATACGCAGTATTTT
CASTLQGGLDTQYF
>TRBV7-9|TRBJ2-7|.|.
TGTGCCAGCAGCTTACCGGGGGTCCCCTACGAGCAGTACTTC
CASSLPGVPYEQYF
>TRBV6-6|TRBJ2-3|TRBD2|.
TGTGCCAGCAGTTACCTCCGTCCGGGGGGAACAGATACGCAGTATTTT
CASSYLRPGGTDTQYF
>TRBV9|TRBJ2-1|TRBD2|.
TGTGCCAGCAGCGTAGCTAGCGGGCATTACAATGAGCAGTTCTTC
CASSVASGHYNEQFF
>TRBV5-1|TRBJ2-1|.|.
TGCGCCAGCAGCTTGGAGGGGTATTACAATGAGCAGTTCTTC
CASSLEGYYNEQFF
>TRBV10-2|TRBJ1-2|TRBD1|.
TGCGCCAGCAGAACCAGGGGGAGGAACTATGGCTACACCTTC
CASRTRGRNYGYTF
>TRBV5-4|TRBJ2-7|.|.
TGTGCCAGCAGCTTGAAGGAGGCCTACGAGCAGTACTTC
CASSLKEAYEQYF
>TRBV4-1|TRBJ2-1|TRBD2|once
TGCGCCAGCAGCCAAGAAGCTAGCGGGAGTAGGTATGAGCAGTTCTTC
CASSQEASGSRYEQFF
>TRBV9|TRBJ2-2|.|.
TGTGCCAGCAGCGTAGCTCGGGGTCCGGGAAGCGACACCGGGGAGCTGTTTTTT
CASSVARGPGSDTGELFF
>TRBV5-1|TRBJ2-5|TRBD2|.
TGCGCCAGCAGCTTGACCCTAGCGGGGGGGCCGGGTGAGACCCAGTACTTC
CASSLTLAGGPGETQYF